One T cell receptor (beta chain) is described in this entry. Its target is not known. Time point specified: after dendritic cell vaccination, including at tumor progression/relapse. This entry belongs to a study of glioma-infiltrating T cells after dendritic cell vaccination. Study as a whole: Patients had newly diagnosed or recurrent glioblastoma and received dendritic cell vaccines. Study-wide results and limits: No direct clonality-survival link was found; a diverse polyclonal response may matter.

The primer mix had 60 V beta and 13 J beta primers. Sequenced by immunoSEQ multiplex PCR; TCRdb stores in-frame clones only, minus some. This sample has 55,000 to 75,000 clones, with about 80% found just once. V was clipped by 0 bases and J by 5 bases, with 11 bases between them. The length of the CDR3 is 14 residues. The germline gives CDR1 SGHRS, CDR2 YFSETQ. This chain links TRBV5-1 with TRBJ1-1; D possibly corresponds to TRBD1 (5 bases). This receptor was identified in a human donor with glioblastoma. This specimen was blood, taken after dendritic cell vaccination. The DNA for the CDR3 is TGCGCCAGCAGCTTGGGTCTAGGGGTAACTGAAGCTTTCTTT. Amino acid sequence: CASSLGLGVTEAFF.